Following are 10 T cell receptor beta chains from one sample sequenced in a study of T cell changes during pregnancy in multiple sclerosis. Measured with immunoSEQ multiplex PCR; TCRdb has only the in-frame clones, and not every one. This table has 90,000 or so clones, around 90% appearing once. Sequencing used PBMCs, obtained in the first trimester of pregnancy. These receptor sequences come from a female donor in good health, serving as a control in a pregnancy study. Some clones in this sample may be carry-over from other donors' samples.

The chain links TRBV9 to TRBJ1-4; 9 positions agree with TRBD1. The CDR3 runs to 15 residues. V was pared by 4 bases and J by 8 bases, with 9 bases of the junction left unmatched. Germline CDR1 and CDR2: SGDLS and YYNGEE. In DNA, the CDR3 is TGTGCCAGCAGCCACCGGGACAGGGTAGACGAAAAACTGTTTTTT. Amino acids: CASSHRDRVDEKLFF. Full variable domain (rest looked up from reference TRBV9 and TRBJ1-4): DSGVTQTPKHLITATGQRVTLRCSPRSGDLSVYWYQQSLDQGLQFLIQYYNGEERAKGNILERFSAQQFPDLHSELNLSSLELGDSALYFCASSHRDRVDEKLFFGSGTQLSVL.

This clone has only one observation. The CDR3 loop is CASSLREVCTF. Here the CDR3 DNA reads TGTGCCAGCAGCCTCCGAGAAGTTTGCACCTTC. The gene calls are TRBV9 and TRBJ1-2; no definite D call. V was clipped by 4 bases and J by 13 bases, with 14 bases between them. The germline V gene encodes CDR1 SGDLS and CDR2 YYNGEE. The CDR3 sequence is 11 residues long.

The rearrangement uses TRBV5-4 and TRBJ1-6; tentative D call: TRBD1 (6 bases). The germline V gene has CDR1 SGHNT and CDR2 YYREEE (reference sequence). Trimming left V 1 base short and J 4 bases short, with 9 bases between. The CDR3 runs to 15 residues. CDR3 amino acids: CASSLQGQYNSPLHF. CDR3 DNA sequence: TGTGCCAGCAGCTTGCAAGGACAGTATAATTCACCCCTCCACTTT. The full variable domain, its missing parts supplied by reference TRBV5-4 and TRBJ1-6, is ETGVTQSPTHLIKTRGQQVTLRCSSQSGHNTVSWYQQALGQGPQFIFQYYREEENGRGNFPPRFSGLQFPNYSSELNVNALELDDSALYLCASSLQGQYNSPLHFGNGTRLTVT.

The genes are TRBV18 and TRBJ2-5, with D possibly being TRBD2 (5 bases). Trimming took off 3 bases at V and 4 bases at J, with 9 bases between the two ends. This CDR3 has 13 amino acids. Germline CDR1 KGHSH, CDR2 LQKENI. The DNA for the CDR3 is TGTGCCAGCTCACCGTCGGGGTTAGAGACCCAGTACTTC. It codes for CASSPSGLETQYF.

The rearrangement links TRBV5-4 to TRBJ1-6, with D tentatively TRBD1 (6 bases). CDR1 and CDR2 from the germline V gene are SGHNT and YYREEE (reference sequence). V shed 6 bases and J shed 6 bases, with 13 bases lying between them. CDR3 length: 14 residues. CDR3 sequence: CASTEGTSNSPLHF. CDR3 DNA sequence: TGTGCCAGCACCGAAGGGACATCTAATTCACCCCTCCACTTT.

V usage is TRBV6-6 and J usage is TRBJ1-2; D is undetermined. This CDR3 region has 15 residues. Trimming cost V 6 bases and J 0 bases, with 14 bases left between them. From germline, CDR1 is MNHNY and CDR2 SVGAGI (reference sequence). The CDR3 bases are TGTGCCAGCAGCCCTCGAGGATTGACTAACTATGGCTACACCTTC. It codes for CASSPRGLTNYGYTF.

The chain is built from TRBV5-5 and TRBJ2-3; perhaps TRBD2 as D (5 bases). Germline V gene data show CDR1 as SGHKS and CDR2 as YYEKEE (reference sequence). This CDR3 region has 15 residues. Trimming took 3 bases from V and 4 from J, leaving 15 bases between them. This CDR3 reads CASSSDFSGADTQYF. The CDR3 coding sequence is TGTGCCAGCAGCTCGGACTTCAGTGGGGCAGATACGCAGTATTTT.

The genes are TRBV29-1 and TRBJ1-5; possible D gene TRBD1, 5 bases. V lost 5 bases and J 5 bases, leaving 13 bases between the germline ends. The CDR3 is 13 residues long. Germline V gene sequence: CDR1 SQVTM, CDR2 ANQGSEA. The CDR3 DNA is TGCAGCGTTTCAGGGTATGTCGATCAGCCCCAGCATTTT. Protein product: CSVSGYVDQPQHF.

V usage is TRBV4-1 and J usage is TRBJ2-6; TRBD1 matches 9 bases. Germline CDR1 reads MGHRA; CDR2 reads YSYEKL. V lost 0 bases to trimming and J lost 0 bases; unmatched junction nucleotides: 6. There are 19 residues in the CDR3. The CDR3 nucleotides are TGCGCCAGCAGCCAAGAATACGGGACAGGGACCTCTGGGGCCAACGTCCTGACTTTC. This codes for CASSQEYGTGTSGANVLTF.

The V gene is TRBV2, the J gene TRBJ2-5; D remains unclear. V lost 3 bases to trimming and J lost 5 bases, with 4 bases between them. CDR1 is SNHLY and CDR2 is FYNNEI in the germline V gene. CDR3 length: 11 residues. The CDR3 DNA is TGTGCCAGCAGTGAGAGGGAGACCCAGTACTTC. It translates to CASSERETQYF.